This T cell receptor (beta chain) was identified in a study of cytomegalovirus exposure and HLA in healthy donors. General study points: TCR beta V segments were, for the most part, productive about 87% or about 30% of the time in an earlier analysis. When analyzed later, a missense DCLRE1C variant was found to be linked to TCR beta V- and J-gene trimming. A later look showed TCR association rates differing by HLA locus, highest for DRB1 and lowest for HLA-C.

It was with 60 Vbeta and 13 Jbeta primers that the PCR ran. Generated by immunoSEQ multiplex PCR, the TCRdb table keeps only in-frame clones and is missing some. Among 140,000 to 150,000 clones listed, 65% to 80% were seen once. With regard to this clone: Antigen unknown.

The sample taken for sequencing was PBMCs. This receptor was obtained from a man aged 40-49 years in good health and CMV-seropositive.

Here the CDR3 reads CASSLAANSGANVLTF. In DNA, the CDR3 is TGCGCCAGCAGCTTGGCCGCGAACTCTGGGGCCAACGTCCTGACTTTC. This chain links TRBV5-1 with TRBJ2-6; D remains unclear. V lost 0 bases and J 0 bases, leaving 7 bases between the germline ends. The germline V gene encodes CDR1 SGHRS and CDR2 YFSETQ. The CDR3 loop spans 16 amino acids.